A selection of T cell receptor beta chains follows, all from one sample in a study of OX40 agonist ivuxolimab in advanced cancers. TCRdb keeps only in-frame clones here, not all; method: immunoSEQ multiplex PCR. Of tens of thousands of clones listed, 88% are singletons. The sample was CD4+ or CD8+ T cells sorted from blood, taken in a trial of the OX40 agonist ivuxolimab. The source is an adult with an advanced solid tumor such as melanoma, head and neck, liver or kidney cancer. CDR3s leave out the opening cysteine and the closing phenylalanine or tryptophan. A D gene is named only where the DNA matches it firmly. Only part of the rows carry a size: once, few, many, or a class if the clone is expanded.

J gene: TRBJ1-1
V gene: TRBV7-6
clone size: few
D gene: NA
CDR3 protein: ASREGQMNTEAF

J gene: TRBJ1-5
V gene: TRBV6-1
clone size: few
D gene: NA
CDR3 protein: ASSEAPGYSNQPQH

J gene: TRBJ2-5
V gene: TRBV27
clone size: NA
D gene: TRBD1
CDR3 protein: ASSPLTGHLTQY

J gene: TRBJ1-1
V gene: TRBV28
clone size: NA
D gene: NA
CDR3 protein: ASRLNPSRGGF

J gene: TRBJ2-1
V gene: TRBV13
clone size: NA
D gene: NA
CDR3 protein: ASSSTLYNEQF

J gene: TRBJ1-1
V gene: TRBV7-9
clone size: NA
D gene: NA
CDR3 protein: ASSLGRGVNTEAF

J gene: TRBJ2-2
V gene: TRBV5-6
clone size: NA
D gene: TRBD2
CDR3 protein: ASSPGGGELF

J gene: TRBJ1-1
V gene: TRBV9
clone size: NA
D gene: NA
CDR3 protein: ASSVAWNTEAF

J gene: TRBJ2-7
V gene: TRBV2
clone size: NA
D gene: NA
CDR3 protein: AITVASSYEQY

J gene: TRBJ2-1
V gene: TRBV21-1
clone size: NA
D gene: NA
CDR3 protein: ASSPRLQRYNEQF

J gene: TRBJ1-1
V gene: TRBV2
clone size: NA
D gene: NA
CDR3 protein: ASSEGGRFGEAF

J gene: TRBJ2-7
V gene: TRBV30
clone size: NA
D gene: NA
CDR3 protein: AWAALGGTYEQY

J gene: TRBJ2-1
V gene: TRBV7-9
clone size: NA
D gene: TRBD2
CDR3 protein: ASSPPGGSDIGYNEQF